This T cell receptor beta chain was profiled in a study of blood T cell repertoires in COVID-19. Study-level information: Samples representing acute and convalescent COVID-19 were sourced from the United States, Italy and Spain. From T cells, B-cell-depleted T cells, or PBMCs came the material, which was cDNA or gDNA.

Authors' analysis steps: Counts of nucleated cells, estimated from reference gene primer amplification, were obtained. Repertoires were generated with immunoSEQ multiplex PCR, while TCRdb's copy carries only in-frame clones and drops some. V, J and clone size reflect that table, while D and trimming were determined from the DNA. This sample yields 100,000 to 150,000 clones, of which about 76% are seen a single time; roughly 9.1% belongs to the top ten. The CDR3 contains 16 residues. Germline loops: CDR1 KGHDR, CDR2 SFDVKD. Unmatched junction bases numbered 2, after V lost 3 bases and J lost 0 bases. The chain couples TRBV24-1 to TRBJ2-2; the match to TRBD1 covers 8 bases. The sample comprised peripheral blood. The receptor was isolated from a woman aged 55-70 years with active or convalescent COVID-19. The CDR3, as DNA: TGTGCCACCAGTGATACCAGGGGGCCGAACACCGGGGAGCTGTTTTTT. Its translation: CATSDTRGPNTGELFF.